Below are 17 T cell receptor beta chains sequenced from a single sample in a study of control samples from healthy donors and cancer patients. TCRdb's table, derived via immunoSEQ multiplex PCR, lists solely in-frame clones and lacks some. The data contain 90,000 to 100,000 clones, less than 95% of them singletons. The sequenced material came from blood. These receptors originate from a woman younger than 30 in good health.

Written as DNA, the CDR3 is TGTGCCAGCAGCGGGGTGGACAGGGGGCAAGATACGCAGTATTTT. Protein sequence: CASSGVDRGQDTQYF. This sequence joins TRBV2 and TRBJ2-3, with TRBD1 matching 11 bases. Trimming removed 6 bases from V and 5 bases from J; junction bases left unmatched: 7. Looked up from germline, CDR1 is SNHLY and CDR2 is FYNNEI. The CDR3 contains 15 residues.

The chain combines TRBV4-1 with TRBJ1-2; D possibly corresponds to TRBD1 (5 bases). The CDR3 is 16 amino acids. The V gene's germline CDR1 is MGHRA and CDR2 YSYEKL. V was cut by 0 bases and J by 7 bases, with 18 bases left in between. The CDR3 reads CASSQDPQGGAGGYTF. The CDR3 region has the DNA TGCGCCAGCAGCCAAGACCCTCAGGGAGGGGCGGGTGGCTACACCTTC.

The chain couples TRBV29-1 to TRBJ2-2; D is tentatively TRBD1 or TRBD2 (6 bases each). Looked up from germline, CDR1 is SQVTM and CDR2 is ANQGSEA. V lost 6 bases and J 0 bases, leaving 17 bases between the germline ends. The CDR3 spans 16 residues. CDR3 nucleotides: TGCAGCGTCTGGATCGGACAGCGGGCGAACACCGGGGAGCTGTTTTTT. Its protein product is CSVWIGQRANTGELFF.

V usage is TRBV5-4 and J usage is TRBJ1-1, with TRBD1 matching 9 bases. CDR3 length equals 16 residues. V was pared by 0 bases and J by 5 bases, with 8 bases of the junction left unmatched. Germline assignment: CDR1 SGHNT and CDR2 YYREEE (reference sequence). In DNA form, the CDR3 reads TGTGCCAGCAGCTTGGCCCCACAGGGGGCAGGTACTGAAGCTTTCTTT. It translates to CASSLAPQGAGTEAFF.

V and J are TRBV25-1 and TRBJ2-3; 7 bases are shared with TRBD1. The J segment lost 3 bases and the V segment lost 3 bases, leaving 9 bases of the junction unmatched. CDR1 is MGHDK and CDR2 is SYGVNS in the germline V gene. The CDR3 runs to 16 residues. The CDR3 reads CASSDLGQRTTDTQYF. For the CDR3, the DNA is TGTGCCAGCAGTGATCTGGGACAGAGGACGACAGATACGCAGTATTTT. The full variable domain, completed using reference TRBV25-1 and TRBJ2-3, is EADIYQTPRYLVIGTGKKITLECSQTMGHDKMYWYQQDPGMELHLIHYSYGVNSTEKGDLSSESTVSRIRTEHFPLTLESARPSHTSQYLCASSDLGQRTTDTQYFGPGTRLTVL.

The genes are TRBV14 and TRBJ1-1, with 9 nucleotides matching TRBD1. Losses at the gene ends were 9 bases for V and 3 bases for J; bases not matched to a gene: 2. This CDR3 spans 12 amino acids. Germline V gene sequence: CDR1 SGHDN, CDR2 FVKESK. CDR3 residues: CARNRGHTEAFF. In DNA form, the CDR3 reads TGTGCCAGAAACAGGGGGCACACTGAAGCTTTCTTT.

The V and J genes are TRBV19 and TRBJ1-5, with no clear D. Germline V lookup: CDR1 LNHDA, CDR2 SQIVND (reference sequence). This CDR3 spans 17 amino acids. Trimming removed 1 base from V and 6 bases from J, with 19 bases in between. The CDR3 region is CASSIGWNSGDSQPQHF. In DNA, the CDR3 is TGTGCCAGTAGTATAGGCTGGAACAGTGGTGATAGTCAGCCCCAGCATTTT.

This clone was recorded only once. The chain combines TRBV5-1 with TRBJ1-4; 9 nucleotides agree with TRBD1. This CDR3 has 15 residues. V lost 0 bases and J lost 3; bases outside the gene matches: 0. Germline V gene data show CDR1 as SGHRS and CDR2 as YFSETQ. DNA of the CDR3: TGCGCCAGCAGCTTGGGGACAGGGGCTAATGAAAAACTGTTTTTT. Residues: CASSLGTGANEKLFF.

This clone was observed a handful of times. At one of its ends the junction is not consistent with the germline gene, which may arise from a read error. The V gene is TRBV29-1, the J gene TRBJ1-2; TRBD1 agrees at 7 bases. CDR3 length: 8 amino acids. Germline lookup yields CDR1 SQVTM and CDR2 ANQGSEA. CDR3 in amino acids: CSVSQGDF. The CDR3 DNA reads as TGCAGCGTTAGCCAGGGGGACTTC. Combining the CDR3 with reference TRBV29-1 and TRBJ1-2 gives the whole variable domain SAVISQKPSRDICQRGTSLTIQCQVDSQVTMMFWYRQQPGQSLTLIATANQGSEATYESGFVIDKFPISRPNLTFSTLTVSNMSPEDSSIYLCSVSQGDFGSGTRLTVV.

V and J are TRBV7-9 and TRBJ2-5; weak D call: TRBD2 (6 bases). Germline V gives CDR1 SEHNR, CDR2 FQNEAQ (reference sequence). The length of the CDR3 is 14 residues. V was clipped by 3 bases and J by 1 base, with 9 bases between them. In DNA, the CDR3 is TGTGCCAGCAGCTTGGGACTCCTCCAAGAGACCCAGTACTTC. It specifies CASSLGLLQETQYF.

The gene calls are TRBV29-1 and TRBJ1-2; TRBD1 matches at 8 bases. The CDR3 runs to 15 residues. Germline CDR1 is SQVTM and CDR2 is ANQGSEA. J lost 4 bases, V lost 1 base, and 8 bases had no gene match. The CDR3: CSVEVWQGASYGYTF. CDR3 bases: TGCAGCGTTGAAGTCTGGCAGGGGGCTTCCTATGGCTACACCTTC.

This clone has only one observation. The CDR3 region is CASSGLGGEAFF. Here the CDR3 DNA reads TGTGCCAGCAGTGGTCTGGGGGGGGAAGCTTTCTTT. The J gene is TRBJ1-1, the V gene TRBV2; a weak D match, TRBD1 (5 bases). Germline V gene sequence: CDR1 SNHLY, CDR2 FYNNEI. The V and J ends lost 4 bases and 8 bases respectively, with 11 bases between them. This CDR3 comprises 12 residues.

The chain couples TRBV7-3 to TRBJ1-1; 9 nucleotides match TRBD1. Germline V gene sequence: CDR1 SGHTA, CDR2 FQGTGA. The CDR3 is made up of 13 amino acids. Trimming cost V 3 bases and J 7 bases; bases outside gene matches: 3. The CDR3 region has the DNA TGTGCCAGCAGCTTGGACAGGGGAATTGAAGCTTTCTTT. Residues: CASSLDRGIEAFF. Full variable domain (missing parts from reference TRBV7-3 and TRBJ1-1): GAGVSQTPSNKVTEKGKYVELRCDPISGHTALYWYRQSLGQGPEFLIYFQGTGAADDSGLPNDRFFAVRPEGSVSTLKIQRTERGDSAVYLCASSLDRGIEAFFGQGTRLTVV.

The genes are TRBV7-9 and TRBJ1-5; D might be TRBD1 (6 bases). Deletions cut 5 bases from V and 4 bases from J, with 18 bases between. Germline CDR1 SEHNR, CDR2 FQNEAQ (reference sequence). The CDR3 sequence is 16 residues long. CDR3 bases: TGTGCCAGCAGCCCCTCGGGAGGGGGGTGGAATCAGCCCCAGCATTTT. This gives the protein CASSPSGGGWNQPQHF. The whole variable domain, filled in from reference TRBV7-9 and TRBJ1-5, reads DTGVSQNPRHKITKRGQNVTFRCDPISEHNRLYWYRQTLGQGPEFLTYFQNEAQLEKSRLLSDRFSAERPKGSFSTLEIQRTEQGDSAMYLCASSPSGGGWNQPQHFGDGTRLSIL.

This clone occurred a few times. This rearrangement joins TRBV11-2 to TRBJ1-6; 9 bases are shared with TRBD1. The junction had 4 bases not matched to a gene; V was cut back by 5 bases and J by 5 bases. Germline CDR1 SGHAT, CDR2 FQNNGV. The CDR3 is 15 residues long. CDR3 in amino acids: CASSKGTGNNSPLHF. For the CDR3, the DNA is TGTGCCAGCAGCAAGGGGACAGGGAATAATTCACCCCTCCACTTT. Full variable domain (outside the CDR3, taken from reference TRBV11-2 and TRBJ1-6): EAGVAQSPRYKIIEKRQSVAFWCNPISGHATLYWYQQILGQGPKLLIQFQNNGVVDDSQLPKDRFSAERLKGVDSTLKIQPAKLEDSAVYLCASSKGTGNNSPLHFGNGTRLTVT.

The V and J genes are TRBV11-2 and TRBJ2-7; no firm D call. This CDR3 region has 16 residues. V was shortened by 2 bases and J by 1 base, with 15 bases between the two germline ends. Germline assignment: CDR1 SGHAT and CDR2 FQNNGV. The CDR3 DNA reads as TGTGCCAGCAGCTTACGGTTGAACTCTCCTTCCTACGAGCAGTACTTC. Residues: CASSLRLNSPSYEQYF. Filled out from reference TRBV11-2 and TRBJ2-7, the complete variable domain reads EAGVAQSPRYKIIEKRQSVAFWCNPISGHATLYWYQQILGQGPKLLIQFQNNGVVDDSQLPKDRFSAERLKGVDSTLKIQPAKLEDSAVYLCASSLRLNSPSYEQYFGPGTRLTVT.

The V gene is TRBV27, the J gene TRBJ1-5, with D possibly TRBD1 on 6 matching bases. Trimming cost V 3 bases and J 7 bases, with 13 bases left between them. CDR3 size: 14 residues. Germline V CDR1 and CDR2: MNHEY, SMNVEV (reference sequence). The DNA for the CDR3 is TGTGCCAGCAGTTTGGTAAGGGGGTCCCAGCCCCAGCATTTT. As protein: CASSLVRGSQPQHF.